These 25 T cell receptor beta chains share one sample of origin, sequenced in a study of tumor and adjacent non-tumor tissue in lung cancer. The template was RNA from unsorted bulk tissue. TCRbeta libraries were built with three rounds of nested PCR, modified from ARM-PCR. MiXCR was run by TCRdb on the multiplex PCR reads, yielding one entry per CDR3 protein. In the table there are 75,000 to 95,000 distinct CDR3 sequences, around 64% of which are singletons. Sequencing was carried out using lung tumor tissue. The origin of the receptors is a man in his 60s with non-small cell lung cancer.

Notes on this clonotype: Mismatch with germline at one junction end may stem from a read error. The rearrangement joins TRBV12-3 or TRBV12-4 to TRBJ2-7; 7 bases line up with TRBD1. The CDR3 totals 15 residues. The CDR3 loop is CGSSRATGVTYEQYF. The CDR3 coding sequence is TGTGGCAGCAGTCGAGCAACAGGGGTGACCTACGAGCAGTACTTC.

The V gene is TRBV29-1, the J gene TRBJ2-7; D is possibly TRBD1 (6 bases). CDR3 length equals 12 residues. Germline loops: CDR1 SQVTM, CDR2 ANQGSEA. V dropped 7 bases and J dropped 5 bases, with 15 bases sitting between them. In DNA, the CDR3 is TGCAGCGCGGGACACCTTGGGGACGAGCAGTACTTC. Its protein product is CSAGHLGDEQYF.

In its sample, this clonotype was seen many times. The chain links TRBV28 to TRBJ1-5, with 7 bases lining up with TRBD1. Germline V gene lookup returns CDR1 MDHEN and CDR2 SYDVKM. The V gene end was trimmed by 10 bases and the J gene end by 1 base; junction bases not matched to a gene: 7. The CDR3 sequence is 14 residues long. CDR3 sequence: CAIRQGGSNQPQHF. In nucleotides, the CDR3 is TGTGCCATCCGGCAGGGGGGCAGCAATCAGCCCCAGCATTTT. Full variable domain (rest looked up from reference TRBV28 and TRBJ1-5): DVKVTQSSRYLVKRTGEKVFLECVQDMDHENMFWYRQDPGLGLRLIYFSYDVKMKEKGDIPEGYSVSREKKERFSLILESASTNQTSMYLCAIRQGGSNQPQHFGDGTRLSIL.

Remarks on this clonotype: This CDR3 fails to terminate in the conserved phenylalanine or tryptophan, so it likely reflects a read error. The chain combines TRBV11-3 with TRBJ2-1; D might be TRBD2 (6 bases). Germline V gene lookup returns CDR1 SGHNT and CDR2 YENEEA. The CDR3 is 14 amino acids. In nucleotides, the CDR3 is TGCGCCAGCAGACGGACTACTACGTCTACTGAACAGTTCCTC. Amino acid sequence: CASRRTTTSTEQFL.

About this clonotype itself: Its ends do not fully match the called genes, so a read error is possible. For the CDR3, the DNA is TGTGTCAGCAGCTTGTTGTTAGCCAATGAGCAGTTCTTC. It codes for CVSSLLLANEQFF. V and J are TRBV5-6 and TRBJ2-1; no reliable D call. Germline loops: CDR1 SGHDT, CDR2 YYEEEE. This CDR3 has 13 residues.

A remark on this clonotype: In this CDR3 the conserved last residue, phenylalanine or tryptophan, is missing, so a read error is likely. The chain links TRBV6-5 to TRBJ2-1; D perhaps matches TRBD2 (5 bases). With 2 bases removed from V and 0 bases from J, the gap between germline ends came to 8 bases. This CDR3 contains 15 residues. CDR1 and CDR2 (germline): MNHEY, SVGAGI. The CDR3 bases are TGTGCCAGCAGTTACCCGGGAAGCTCCTACAATGAGCAGTTCTCC. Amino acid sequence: CASSYPGSSYNEQFS.

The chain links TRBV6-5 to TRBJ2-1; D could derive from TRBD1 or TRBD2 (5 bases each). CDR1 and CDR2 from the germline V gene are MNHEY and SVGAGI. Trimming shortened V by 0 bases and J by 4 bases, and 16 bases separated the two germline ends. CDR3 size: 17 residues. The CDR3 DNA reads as TGTGCCAGCAGTTACTCCGTGGGACCTGATTCATACAATGAGCAGTTCTTC. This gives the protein CASSYSVGPDSYNEQFF.

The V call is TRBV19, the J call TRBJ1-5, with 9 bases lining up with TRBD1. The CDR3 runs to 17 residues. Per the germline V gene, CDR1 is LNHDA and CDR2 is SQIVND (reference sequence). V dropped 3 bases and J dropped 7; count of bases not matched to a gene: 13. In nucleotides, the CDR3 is TGTGCCAGTAGTATGTGGGACAGGGATTCAGGAGTGCAGCCCCAGCATTTT. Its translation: CASSMWDRDSGVQPQHF.

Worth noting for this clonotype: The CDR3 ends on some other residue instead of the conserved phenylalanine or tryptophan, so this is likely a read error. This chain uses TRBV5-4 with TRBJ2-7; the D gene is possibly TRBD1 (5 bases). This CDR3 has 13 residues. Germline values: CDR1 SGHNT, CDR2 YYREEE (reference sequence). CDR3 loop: CASILGQGTEQYL. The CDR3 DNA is TGTGCCAGCATCTTGGGGCAGGGTACCGAGCAGTACTTA.

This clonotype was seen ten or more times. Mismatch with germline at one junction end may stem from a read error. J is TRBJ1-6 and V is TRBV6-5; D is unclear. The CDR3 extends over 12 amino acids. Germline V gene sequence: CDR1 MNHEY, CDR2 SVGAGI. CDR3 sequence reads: CASSSSGSPLRF. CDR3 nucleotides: TGTGCCAGCAGTTCTTCTGGTTCACCCCTCCGCTTT.

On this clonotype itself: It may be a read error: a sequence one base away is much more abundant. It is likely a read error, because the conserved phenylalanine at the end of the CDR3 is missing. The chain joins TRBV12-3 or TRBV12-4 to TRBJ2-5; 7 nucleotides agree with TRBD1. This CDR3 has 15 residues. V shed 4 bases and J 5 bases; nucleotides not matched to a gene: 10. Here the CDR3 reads CASSSTTGLAETQYL. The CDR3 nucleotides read TGTGCCAGCAGTTCAACGACAGGGCTTGCGGAGACCCAGTACCTC.

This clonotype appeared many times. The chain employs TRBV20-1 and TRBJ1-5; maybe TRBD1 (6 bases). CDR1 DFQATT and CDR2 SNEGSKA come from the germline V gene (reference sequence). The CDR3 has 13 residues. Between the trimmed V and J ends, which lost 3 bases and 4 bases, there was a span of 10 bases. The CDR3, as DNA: TGCAGTGCTAGCGGGGGGCTAAATCAGCCCCAGCATTTT. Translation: CSASGGLNQPQHF.

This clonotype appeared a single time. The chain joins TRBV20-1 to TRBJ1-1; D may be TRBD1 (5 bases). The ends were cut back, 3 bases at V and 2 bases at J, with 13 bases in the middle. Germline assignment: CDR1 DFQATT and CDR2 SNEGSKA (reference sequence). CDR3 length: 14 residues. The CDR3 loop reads CSARVSGRNTEAFF. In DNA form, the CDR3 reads TGCAGTGCTAGGGTGTCGGGGCGCAACACTGAAGCTTTCTTT.

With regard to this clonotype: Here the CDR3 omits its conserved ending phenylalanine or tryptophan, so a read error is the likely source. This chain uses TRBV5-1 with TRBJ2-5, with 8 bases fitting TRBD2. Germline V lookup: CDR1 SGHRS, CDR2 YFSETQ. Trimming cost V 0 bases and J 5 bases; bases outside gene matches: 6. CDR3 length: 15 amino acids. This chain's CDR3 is CASSLASGGTETQYL. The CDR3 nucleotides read TGCGCCAGCAGCTTGGCGAGCGGGGGCACGGAGACCCAGTACCTC.

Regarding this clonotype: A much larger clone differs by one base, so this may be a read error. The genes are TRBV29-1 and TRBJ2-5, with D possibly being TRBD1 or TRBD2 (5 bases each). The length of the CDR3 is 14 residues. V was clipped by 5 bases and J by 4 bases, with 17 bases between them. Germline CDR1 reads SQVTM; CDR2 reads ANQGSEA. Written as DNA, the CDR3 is TGCAGCGTTTCTCTCGGGGCGGCTGGAGAGACCCAGTACTTC. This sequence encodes CSVSLGAAGETQYF. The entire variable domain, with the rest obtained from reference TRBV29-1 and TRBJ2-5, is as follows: SAVISQKPSRDICQRGTSLTIQCQVDSQVTMMFWYRQQPGQSLTLIATANQGSEATYESGFVIDKFPISRPNLTFSTLTVSNMSPEDSSIYLCSVSLGAAGETQYFGPGTRLLVL.

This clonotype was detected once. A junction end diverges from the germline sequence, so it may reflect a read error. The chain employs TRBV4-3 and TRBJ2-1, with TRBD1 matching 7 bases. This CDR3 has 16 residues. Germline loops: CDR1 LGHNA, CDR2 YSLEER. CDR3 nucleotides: TGCGCTAGCAGCCAAGAAGGACAGGACCCCTACAATGAGCAGTTCTTC. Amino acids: CASSQEGQDPYNEQFF.

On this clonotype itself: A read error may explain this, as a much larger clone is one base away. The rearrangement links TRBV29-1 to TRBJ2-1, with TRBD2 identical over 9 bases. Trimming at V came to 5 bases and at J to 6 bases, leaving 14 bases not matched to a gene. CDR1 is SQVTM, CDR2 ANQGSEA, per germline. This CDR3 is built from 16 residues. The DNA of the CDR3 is TGCAGCGTTAAAGGAATTAGCGGGAGCCGTGGCAATGAGCAGTTCTTC. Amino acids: CSVKGISGSRGNEQFF.

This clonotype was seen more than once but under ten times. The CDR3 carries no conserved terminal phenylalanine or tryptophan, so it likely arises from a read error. The CDR3, as DNA: TGTGCCTGGAGTGGGGGACTAGCGGGACTAAATGAGCAGTTCTTA. Translated, it gives CAWSGGLAGLNEQFL. The V call is TRBV30, the J call TRBJ2-1; 13 bases agree with TRBD2. The CDR3 runs to 15 residues. With V trimmed by 1 base and J by 7 bases, 4 bases remained unmatched. The germline V gene has CDR1 GTSNPN and CDR2 SVGIG (reference sequence).

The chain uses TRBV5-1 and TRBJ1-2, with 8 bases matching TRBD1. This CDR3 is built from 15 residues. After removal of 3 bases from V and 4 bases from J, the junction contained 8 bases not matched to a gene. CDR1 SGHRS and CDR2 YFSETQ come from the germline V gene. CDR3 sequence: CASSSWTGSGYGYTF. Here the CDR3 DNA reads TGCGCCAGCAGCTCATGGACAGGGTCTGGCTATGGCTACACCTTC.

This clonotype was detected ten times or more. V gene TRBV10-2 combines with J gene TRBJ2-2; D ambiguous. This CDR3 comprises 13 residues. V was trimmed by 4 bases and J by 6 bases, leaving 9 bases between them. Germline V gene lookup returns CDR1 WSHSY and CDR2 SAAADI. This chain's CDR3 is CASSARSAGELFF. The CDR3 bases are TGCGCCAGCAGTGCCCGGAGCGCCGGGGAGCTGTTTTTT.

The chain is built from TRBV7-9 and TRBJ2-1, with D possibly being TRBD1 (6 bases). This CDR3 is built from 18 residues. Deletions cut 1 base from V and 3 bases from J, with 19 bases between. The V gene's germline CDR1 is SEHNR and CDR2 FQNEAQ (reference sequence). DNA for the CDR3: TGTGCCAGCAGCTTAGGGCTAACGGGACATTGGGTCTACAATGAGCAGTTCTTC. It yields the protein CASSLGLTGHWVYNEQFF.

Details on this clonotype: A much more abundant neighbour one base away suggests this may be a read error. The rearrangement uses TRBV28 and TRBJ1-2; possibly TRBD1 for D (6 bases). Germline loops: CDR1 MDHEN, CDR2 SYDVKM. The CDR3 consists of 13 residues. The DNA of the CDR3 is TGTGCCAGCAGTTTAGAGGGACACTATGACTACACCTTC. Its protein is CASSLEGHYDYTF.

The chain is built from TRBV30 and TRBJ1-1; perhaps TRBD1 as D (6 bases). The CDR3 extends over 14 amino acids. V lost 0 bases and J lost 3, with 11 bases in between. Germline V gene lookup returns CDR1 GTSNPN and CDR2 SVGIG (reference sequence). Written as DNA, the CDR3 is TGTGCCTGGAGTGTAGGGGGGGCGGACACTGAAGCTTTCTTT. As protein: CAWSVGGADTEAFF. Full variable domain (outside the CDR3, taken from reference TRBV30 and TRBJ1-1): SQTIHQWPATLVQPVGSPLSLECTVEGTSNPNLYWYRQAAGRGLQLLFYSVGIGQISSEVPQNLSASRPQDRQFILSSKKLLLSDSGFYLCAWSVGGADTEAFFGQGTRLTVV.

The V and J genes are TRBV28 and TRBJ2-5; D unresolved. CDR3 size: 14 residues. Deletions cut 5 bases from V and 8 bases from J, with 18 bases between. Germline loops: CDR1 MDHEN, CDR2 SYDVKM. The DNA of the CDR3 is TGTGCCAGCAGTCCTTTGGGCAGCCTAGAAACCCAGTACTTC. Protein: CASSPLGSLETQYF.

The CDR3 DNA sequence: TGCAGTGCGGAACAGGGCCTTAATGAAAAACTGTTTTTT. It translates to CSAEQGLNEKLFF. The chain has TRBV20-1 and TRBJ1-4, with D maybe TRBD1 (6 bases). The CDR3 loop spans 13 amino acids. With 6 bases removed from V and 4 bases from J, the gap between germline ends came to 12 bases. The germline V gene encodes CDR1 DFQATT and CDR2 SNEGSKA (reference sequence).